Listed below are T cell receptor beta chains from one sample, sequenced in a study of OX40 agonist ivuxolimab in advanced cancers. Using immunoSEQ multiplex PCR, the repertoire was profiled, and TCRdb retains in-frame clones only, with some absent. The sample holds tens of thousands of clones, approximately 90% seen once. The sequences come from CD4+ or CD8+ T cells sorted from blood, collected in a trial of the OX40 agonist ivuxolimab. The receptor set was obtained from an adult with an advanced solid tumor such as melanoma, head and neck, liver or kidney cancer. Each CDR3 is given with its conserved first and last residue. The D gene is left open where the match is weak. Clone size is stated in some rows and not others, as once, few, many or a class when expanded.

V gene	J gene	D gene	clone size	CDR3 protein	CDR3 DNA
TRBV15	TRBJ1-5	NA	once	CATSRDRVRGQPQHF	TGTGCCACCAGCAGAGACAGGGTGAGGGGCCAGCCCCAGCATTTT
TRBV21-1	TRBJ2-7	NA	NA	CASSRPAGGSYEQYF	TGTGCCAGCAGCAGGCCAGCGGGAGGCTCCTACGAGCAGTACTTC
TRBV10-3	TRBJ2-7	TRBD2	NA	CAIEDNGRYEQYF	TGTGCCATCGAGGACAACGGGAGGTACGAGCAGTACTTC
TRBV7-9	TRBJ1-1	NA	NA	CASSWGGLNTEAFF	TGTGCCAGCAGCTGGGGGGGCCTGAACACTGAAGCTTTCTTT
TRBV4-1	TRBJ2-2	NA	NA	CASSPRRNENTGELFF	TGCGCCAGCAGCCCCCGGAGGAACGAGAACACCGGGGAGCTGTTTTTT
TRBV2	TRBJ2-2	NA	NA	CASRPDGNTGELFF	TGTGCCAGCAGGCCAGACGGGAACACCGGGGAGCTGTTTTTT
TRBV30	TRBJ1-5	TRBD1	NA	CAWAIPGQGVNQPQHF	TGTGCCTGGGCGATTCCGGGACAGGGGGTTAATCAGCCCCAGCATTTT
TRBV19	TRBJ2-2	NA	NA	CASSLDGGRELFF	TGTGCCAGTAGCCTGGACGGCGGCAGGGAGCTGTTTTTT
TRBV7-3	TRBJ2-3	NA	NA	CASSLNRAKGDTQYF	TGTGCCAGCAGCTTAAACAGGGCCAAAGGAGATACGCAGTATTTT
TRBV18	TRBJ1-5	TRBD1	NA	CASSPPSTGGNQPQHF	TGTGCCAGCTCACCACCGAGCACAGGGGGCAATCAGCCCCAGCATTTT
TRBV19	TRBJ2-7	NA	NA	CASKGRGYEQYF	TGTGCCAGTAAGGGCAGGGGCTACGAGCAGTACTTC
TRBV4-1	TRBJ1-5	TRBD1	NA	CASSQGEGARSQPQHF	TGCGCCAGCAGCCAAGGTGAGGGGGCTCGGAGTCAGCCCCAGCATTTT
TRBV7-2	TRBJ2-1	TRBD1	NA	CASSLDGTGVYNEQFF	TGTGCCAGCAGCTTAGACGGGACAGGGGTCTACAATGAGCAGTTCTTC
TRBV2	TRBJ2-3	NA	NA	CASSGQGGPDTQYF	TGTGCCAGCAGTGGGCAGGGGGGCCCAGATACGCAGTATTTT
TRBV19	TRBJ1-4	NA	NA	CASGPGGRGEKLFF	TGTGCCAGTGGCCCCGGGGGGCGCGGCGAAAAACTGTTTTTT
TRBV19	TRBJ2-1	TRBD1	NA	CATGTGGNEQFF	TGTGCCACCGGGACAGGGGGCAATGAGCAGTTCTTC
TRBV6-1	TRBJ2-5	NA	NA	CASSEVETQYF	TGTGCCAGCAGTGAAGTGGAGACCCAGTACTTC
TRBV7-8	TRBJ2-7	NA	NA	CARKDYEQYF	TGTGCCAGAAAAGACTACGAGCAGTACTTC
TRBV9	TRBJ2-7	TRBD1	NA	CASSVEGGRGEQYF	TGTGCCAGCAGCGTAGAAGGGGGCAGGGGCGAGCAGTACTTC
TRBV9	TRBJ2-2	NA	NA	CASSVVSDTGELFF	TGTGCCAGCAGCGTAGTCAGCGACACCGGGGAGCTGTTTTTT
TRBV6-5	TRBJ1-2	TRBD1	NA	CASSYSTLGQGGGYTF	TGTGCCAGCAGTTACTCCACACTAGGGCAGGGGGGCGGCTACACCTTC
TRBV2	TRBJ1-4	TRBD1	NA	CASSDREYNEKLFF	TGTGCCAGCTCGGACAGGGAGTATAATGAAAAACTGTTTTTT
TRBV5-1	TRBJ2-2	TRBD2	NA	CASSLSGSGGELFF	TGCGCCAGCAGCCTTAGCGGGAGTGGCGGGGAGCTGTTTTTT
TRBV29-1	TRBJ2-7	TRBD1	NA	CSAVRQGAEQYF	TGCAGCGCTGTCCGACAGGGGGCTGAGCAGTACTTC
TRBV30	TRBJ1-1	NA	few	CAWSVRGATTEAFF	TGTGCCTGGAGTGTACGGGGCGCTACTACTGAAGCTTTCTTT
TRBV7-9	TRBJ2-7	NA	NA	CASSPAGSYEQYF	TGTGCCAGCAGCCCCGCAGGCTCCTACGAGCAGTACTTC
TRBV2	TRBJ2-5	NA	NA	CASSNGRALYF	TGTGCCAGCAGCAACGGACGGGCCTTGTACTTC
TRBV4-1	TRBJ1-2	TRBD1	NA	CASSQDSQGAVRGYTF	TGCGCCAGCAGCCAAGATAGTCAGGGGGCTGTACGAGGCTACACCTTC
TRBV5-1	TRBJ2-7	TRBD2	NA	CASSLVGSGRRYEQYF	TGCGCCAGCAGCTTGGTGGGTAGCGGGAGACGCTACGAGCAGTACTTC
TRBV29-1	TRBJ1-1	NA	NA	CSVEDRAGVNTEAFF	TGCAGCGTTGAAGATCGGGCAGGGGTGAACACTGAAGCTTTCTTT
TRBV6-5	TRBJ1-5	NA	NA	CASSDDPRQPQHF	TGTGCCAGCAGTGACGACCCGAGGCAGCCCCAGCATTTT
TRBV27	TRBJ1-4	NA	once	CASSPWGPNEKLFF	TGTGCCAGCAGCCCCTGGGGGCCTAATGAAAAACTGTTTTTT
TRBV7-2	TRBJ1-2	NA	NA	CASSLGAQRTCTF	TGTGCCAGCAGCTTAGGTGCTCAACGAACTTGCACCTTC
TRBV7-9	TRBJ2-6	TRBD1	NA	CASSSWTGLRRANVLTF	TGTGCCAGCAGCTCGTGGACAGGTTTAAGGAGGGCCAACGTCCTGACTTTC
TRBV6-6	TRBJ2-7	NA	NA	CASCRTDVDEQYF	TGTGCCAGCTGTAGGACTGACGTCGACGAGCAGTACTTC
TRBV7-9	TRBJ1-2	NA	NA	CASSLAQPTGGYTF	TGTGCCAGCAGCTTAGCCCAACCGACTGGCGGCTACACCTTC
TRBV5-6	TRBJ2-5	NA	NA	CASNLGTEETQYF	TGTGCCAGCAACCTTGGGACTGAAGAGACCCAGTACTTC
TRBV19	TRBJ1-4	NA	NA	CASRSTMSLFF	TGTGCCAGTAGAAGCACCATGTCGCTGTTTTTT
TRBV5-1	TRBJ2-6	NA	NA	CASSSTPRQVTGANVLTF	TGCGCCAGCAGCTCGACCCCACGACAGGTTACTGGGGCCAACGTCCTGACTTTC
TRBV6-4	TRBJ2-3	NA	NA	CASSVTSADTQYF	TGTGCCAGCAGTGTGACCAGTGCTGATACGCAGTATTTT
TRBV5-4	TRBJ1-3	NA	NA	CASSQDSTGNTIYF	TGTGCCAGCAGCCAGGACAGCACTGGAAACACCATATATTTT
TRBV9	TRBJ1-3	NA	NA	CASSVGVRSLSGNTIYF	TGTGCCAGCAGCGTAGGGGTGCGGAGCCTCTCTGGAAACACCATATATTTT
TRBV5-1	TRBJ2-7	NA	NA	CASSFYEQYF	TGCGCCAGCAGCTTCTACGAGCAGTACTTC
TRBV30	TRBJ2-2	NA	once	CAGGTFTGELFF	TGTGCCGGGGGGACATTCACCGGGGAGCTGTTTTTT
TRBV7-8	TRBJ1-2	TRBD1	NA	CASSLAGQANYGYTF	TGTGCCAGCAGCTTAGCGGGACAGGCGAACTATGGCTACACCTTC
TRBV7-9	TRBJ1-1	NA	NA	CASMAGGNTEAFF	TGTGCCAGCATGGCGGGCGGGAACACTGAAGCTTTCTTT
TRBV7-5	TRBJ2-7	NA	NA	CARSLEVAGDLYEQYF	TGTGCCAGAAGCTTAGAGGTAGCGGGGGACCTCTACGAGCAGTACTTC
TRBV11-2	TRBJ1-1	NA	NA	CASIGGGTWNTEAFF	TGTGCCAGCATCGGGGGAGGGACATGGAACACTGAAGCTTTCTTT
TRBV10-3	TRBJ1-3	NA	NA	CAISVQAGNTIYF	TGTGCCATCAGTGTACAGGCCGGAAACACCATATATTTT
TRBV19	TRBJ2-5	TRBD1	NA	CASSLTGSSGTQYF	TGTGCCAGTAGTTTGACAGGGTCCTCGGGGACCCAGTACTTC
TRBV30	TRBJ2-2	NA	NA	CAWRGRGILTGELFF	TGTGCCTGGAGAGGCAGGGGAATCCTCACCGGGGAGCTGTTTTTT
TRBV7-6	TRBJ2-3	NA	NA	CASSQASQGTQYF	TGTGCCAGCAGCCAGGCCTCACAGGGCACGCAGTATTTT
TRBV6-6	TRBJ1-1	NA	NA	CASSSSAGNTEAFF	TGTGCCAGCAGTTCATCGGCGGGAAACACTGAAGCTTTCTTT
TRBV5-1	TRBJ2-7	NA	once	CASSLEVGEQYF	TGCGCCAGCAGCTTGGAGGTCGGCGAGCAGTACTTC
TRBV18	TRBJ1-2	NA	once	CASSSRQTANYGYTF	TGTGCCAGCTCATCTCGACAGACAGCTAACTATGGCTACACCTTC